The 17 T cell receptor beta chains below all came from one sample that was sequenced in a study of post-analysis software for immune sequencing data. Presence of unique molecular identifiers characterized the TCR beta cDNA libraries. TCRdb re-called the PCR reads through MiXCR, storing one row per CDR3 protein. This table has approximately 730,000 distinct CDR3 sequences, roughly 27% appearing once. Their target antigens are unknown. Findings and limits, study-wide: Patients showed TRBV5-6, TRBV5-1 and TRBV20-1 among five TRBV segments more frequent than in controls.

Sequenced sample: blood. These receptor sequences come from a girl between 5 and 17 years old with multiple sclerosis.

This chain links TRBV4-2 with TRBJ2-1; D possibly corresponds to TRBD2 (6 bases). V lost 3 bases to trimming and J lost 8 bases, with 23 bases between them. CDR3 length: 17 amino acids. CDR1 and CDR2 from the germline V gene are LGHNA and YNFKEQ. The CDR3 DNA sequence: TGTGCCAGCAGCCAGGTTAAGAGCGGGCTCGTGGGCGATGAGCAGTTCTTC. Translated, it gives CASSQVKSGLVGDEQFF.

As for this clonotype: Compared with germline, one end of the junction differs, possibly owing to a read error. In DNA form, the CDR3 reads TGTGCCAGCTTACCAGGACTAGGAAGTTTTCAGTTCTTC. Protein sequence: CASLPGLGSFQFF. This chain links TRBV18 with TRBJ2-1; 7 positions match TRBD2. The germline V gene has CDR1 KGHSH and CDR2 LQKENI. CDR3 length equals 13 residues.

This clonotype has only a few counts. The chain uses TRBV12-3 or TRBV12-4 and TRBJ1-5; perhaps TRBD1 as D (5 bases). CDR3 length: 15 amino acids. Trimming shortened V by 7 bases and J by 4 bases, and 17 bases separated the two germline ends. CDR3 in DNA: TGTGCCAGCACCCCGTCGACAGCCGCTAATCAGCCCCAGCATTTT. Translated, it gives CASTPSTAANQPQHF.

The chain couples TRBV12-3 or TRBV12-4 to TRBJ1-1; tentatively, D is TRBD1 (5 bases). This CDR3 has 13 amino acids. Deletions cut 6 bases from V and 3 bases from J, with 11 bases between. The CDR3 DNA reads TGTGCCAGCAGAGGTTGGGGGGACACTGAAGCTTTCTTT. Its protein product is CASRGWGDTEAFF.

The chain couples TRBV7-2 to TRBJ2-7, with TRBD2 matching over 7 bases. The CDR3 sequence is 15 residues long. The germline CDR1 and CDR2 sequences are SGHTA and FQGNSA. The junction had 12 bases not matched to a gene; V was cut back by 3 bases and J by 7 bases. The CDR3 DNA sequence: TGTGCCAGCAGCTTGTTGGTAGCGGGCGGTGGGGAGCAGTACTTC. Its translation: CASSLLVAGGGEQYF.

This chain joins TRBV28 and TRBJ2-7; 11 positions agree with TRBD1. Germline CDR1 MDHEN, CDR2 SYDVKM. The CDR3 extends over 15 amino acids. V was clipped by 2 bases and J by 9 bases; unmatched bases: 9. CDR3 DNA sequence: TGTGCCAGCAGTTTAGATGGGACAGGGGGAACAGTGCAGTACTTC. It codes for CASSLDGTGGTVQYF.

The chain uses TRBV6-6 and TRBJ1-4, with 7 positions matching TRBD1. Germline CDR1 MNHNY, CDR2 SVGAGI (reference sequence). J was trimmed by 7 bases and V by 2 bases; bases with no gene match: 7. This CDR3 has 15 amino acids. In DNA, the CDR3 is TGTGCCAGCAGTTACGGAGGGGGCGAGGTTGAAAAACTGTTTTTT. Amino acids: CASSYGGGEVEKLFF.

As regards this clonotype: Being one base from a much bigger clone, this may be a read error. The chain recombines TRBV29-1 with TRBJ2-1; 12 nucleotides match TRBD2. CDR1 is SQVTM and CDR2 is ANQGSEA in the germline V gene. The CDR3 runs to 14 residues. With V trimmed by 4 bases and J by 12 bases, 10 bases remained unmatched. Here the CDR3 DNA reads TGCAGCGTTGCCGGGACTAGCGGGTCTGGGACGCAGTTCTTC. This translates into CSVAGTSGSGTQFF.

The chain combines TRBV6-5 with TRBJ2-5; 7 bases are a match to TRBD1. There are 14 residues in the CDR3. V was clipped by 5 bases and J by 5 bases; unmatched bases: 8. Germline V lookup: CDR1 MNHEY, CDR2 SVGAGI. In DNA form, the CDR3 reads TGTGCCAGCAGTCGGACAGGTCAGGTGGAGACCCAGTACTTC. It specifies CASSRTGQVETQYF.

V and J are TRBV7-9 and TRBJ2-4, with D tentatively TRBD2 (7 bases). CDR3 size: 13 residues. Trimming took off 5 bases at V and 8 bases at J, with 13 bases between the two ends. Germline V lookup: CDR1 SEHNR, CDR2 FQNEAQ (reference sequence). As DNA, the CDR3 is TGTGCCAGCAGCCCCTTAGGGGGGGACATTCAGTACTTC. This gives the protein CASSPLGGDIQYF.

This clonotype turned up a few times. The V call is TRBV4-1, the J call TRBJ2-3, with D unresolved. This CDR3 has 14 residues. Germline assignment: CDR1 MGHRA and CDR2 YSYEKL. V was pared by 0 bases and J by 0 bases, with 4 bases between. DNA for the CDR3: TGCGCCAGCAGCCAAGATACTAGCACAGATACGCAGTATTTT. Amino acids: CASSQDTSTDTQYF.

The V and J genes are TRBV11-2 and TRBJ2-3, with D perhaps TRBD1 (6 bases). There are 14 residues in the CDR3. Germline CDR1 is SGHAT and CDR2 is FQNNGV. The ends were cut back, 5 bases at V and 4 bases at J, with 13 bases in the middle. The CDR3 DNA is TGTGCCAGCAGCGAAGGACAGAGATCAGATACGCAGTATTTT. Its protein is CASSEGQRSDTQYF.

Notes on this clonotype: This clone may be a read error of a much larger clone one base away. V is TRBV5-6 and J is TRBJ2-7; 10 nucleotides line up with TRBD2. The V gene's germline CDR1 is SGHDT and CDR2 YYEEEE. The CDR3 is 16 residues long. The CDR3 region has the DNA TGTGCCAGCAGCAAGGTGAGAACTAGCGGGATCTACGGGCAGTACTTC. Residues: CASSKVRTSGIYGQYF. The full variable domain, its missing parts supplied by reference TRBV5-6 and TRBJ2-7, is DAGVTQSPTHLIKTRGQQVTLRCSPKSGHDTVSWYQQALGQGPQFIFQYYEEEERQRGNFPDRFSGHQFPNYSSELNVNALLLGDSALYLCASSKVRTSGIYGQYFGPGTRLTVT.

This chain uses TRBV6-1 with TRBJ2-3; a weak D match, TRBD2 (7 bases). The germline CDR1 and CDR2 sequences are MNHNS and SASEGT. CDR3 length: 19 amino acids. V lost 4 bases, J lost 0 bases, and 23 bases lay in between. The CDR3 bases are TGTGCCAGCAGTGTATGGTTAGGGGGGGCAGCAGACAGCACAGATACGCAGTATTTT. Translation gives CASSVWLGGAADSTDTQYF.

In this sample, this clonotype turned up a few times. The CDR3: CASSLTSSPGRGNNEQFF. In nucleotides, the CDR3 is TGCGCCAGCAGCTTGACGTCTTCCCCCGGGAGGGGGAACAATGAGCAGTTCTTC. V usage is TRBV5-1 and J usage is TRBJ2-1; 8 bases fit TRBD2. The V gene end was trimmed by 1 base and the J gene end by 5 bases; junction bases not matched to a gene: 14. The CDR3 spans 18 residues. CDR1 and CDR2 (germline): SGHRS, YFSETQ.

This chain uses TRBV4-1 with TRBJ2-1; D could derive from TRBD1 or TRBD2 (5 bases each). Trimming removed 4 bases at V and 10 bases at J, with 17 bases between. The CDR3 covers 14 residues. CDR1 is MGHRA and CDR2 is YSYEKL in the germline V gene. Here the CDR3 DNA reads TGCGCCAGCAGCCCCCGGGACCTCACCTACGAGCAGTTCTTC. It translates to CASSPRDLTYEQFF.

This clonotype was counted a few times. The chain has TRBV29-1 and TRBJ2-1; tentatively, D is TRBD2 (6 bases). The CDR3 sequence is 11 residues long. V shed 4 bases and J shed 6 bases, with 7 bases lying between them. Germline V gene sequence: CDR1 SQVTM, CDR2 ANQGSEA. The CDR3 nucleotides are TGCAGCGTTGGTAGCGGCAATGAGCAGTTCTTC. Translated, it gives CSVGSGNEQFF.